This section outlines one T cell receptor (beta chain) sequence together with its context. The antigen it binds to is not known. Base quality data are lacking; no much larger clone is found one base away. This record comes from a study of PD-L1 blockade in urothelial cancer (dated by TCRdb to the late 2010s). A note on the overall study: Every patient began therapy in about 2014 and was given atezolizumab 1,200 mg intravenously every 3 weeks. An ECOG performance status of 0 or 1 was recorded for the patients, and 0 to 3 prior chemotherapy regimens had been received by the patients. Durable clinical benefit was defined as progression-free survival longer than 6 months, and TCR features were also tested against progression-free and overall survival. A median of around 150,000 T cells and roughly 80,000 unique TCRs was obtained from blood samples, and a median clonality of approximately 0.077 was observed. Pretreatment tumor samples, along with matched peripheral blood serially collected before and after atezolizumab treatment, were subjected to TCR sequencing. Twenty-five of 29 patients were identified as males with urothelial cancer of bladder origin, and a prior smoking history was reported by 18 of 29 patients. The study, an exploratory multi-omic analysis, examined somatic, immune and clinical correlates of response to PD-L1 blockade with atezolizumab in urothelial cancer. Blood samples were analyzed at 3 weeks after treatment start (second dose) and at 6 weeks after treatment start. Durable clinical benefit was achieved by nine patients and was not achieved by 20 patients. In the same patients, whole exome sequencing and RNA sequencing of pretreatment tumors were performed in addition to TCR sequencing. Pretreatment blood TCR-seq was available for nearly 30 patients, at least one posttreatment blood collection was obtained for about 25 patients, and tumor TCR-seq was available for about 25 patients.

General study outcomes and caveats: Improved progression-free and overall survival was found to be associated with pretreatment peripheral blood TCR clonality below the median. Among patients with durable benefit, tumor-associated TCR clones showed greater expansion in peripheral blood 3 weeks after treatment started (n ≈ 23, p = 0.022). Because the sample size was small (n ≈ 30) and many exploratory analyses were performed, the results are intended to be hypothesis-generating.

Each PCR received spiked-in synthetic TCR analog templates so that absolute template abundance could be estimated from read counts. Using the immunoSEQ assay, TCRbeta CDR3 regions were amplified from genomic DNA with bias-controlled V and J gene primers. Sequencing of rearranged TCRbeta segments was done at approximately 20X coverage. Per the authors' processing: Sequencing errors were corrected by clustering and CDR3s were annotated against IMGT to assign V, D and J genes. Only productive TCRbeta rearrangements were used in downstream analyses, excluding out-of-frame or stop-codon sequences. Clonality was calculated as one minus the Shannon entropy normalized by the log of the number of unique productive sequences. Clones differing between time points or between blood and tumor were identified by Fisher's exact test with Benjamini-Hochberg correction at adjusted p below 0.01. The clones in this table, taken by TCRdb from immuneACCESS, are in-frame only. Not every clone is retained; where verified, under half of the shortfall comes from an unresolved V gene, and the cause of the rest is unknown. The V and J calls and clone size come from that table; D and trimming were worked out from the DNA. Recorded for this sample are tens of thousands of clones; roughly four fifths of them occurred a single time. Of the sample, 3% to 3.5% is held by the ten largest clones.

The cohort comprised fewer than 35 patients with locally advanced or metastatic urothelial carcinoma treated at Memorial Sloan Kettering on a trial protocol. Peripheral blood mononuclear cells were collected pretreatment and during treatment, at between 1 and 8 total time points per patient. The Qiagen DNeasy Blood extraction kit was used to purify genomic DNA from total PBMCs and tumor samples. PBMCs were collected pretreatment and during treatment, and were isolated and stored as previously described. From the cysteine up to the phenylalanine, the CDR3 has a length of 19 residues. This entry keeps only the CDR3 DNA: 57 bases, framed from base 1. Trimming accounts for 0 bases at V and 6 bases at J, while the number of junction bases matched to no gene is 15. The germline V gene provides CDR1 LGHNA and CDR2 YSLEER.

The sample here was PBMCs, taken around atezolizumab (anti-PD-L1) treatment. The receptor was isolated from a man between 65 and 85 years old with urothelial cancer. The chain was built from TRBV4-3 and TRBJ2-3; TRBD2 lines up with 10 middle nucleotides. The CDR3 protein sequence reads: CASSQERRSGGWFPDTQYF. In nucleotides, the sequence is TGCGCCAGCAGCCAAGAGAGACGTAGCGGGGGGTGGTTCCCCGATACGCAGTATTTT.